These 9 T cell receptor beta chains came from one sample sequenced in a study of blood T cell repertoires in COVID-19 (TCRdb year 2020). The method was the immunoSEQ multiplex PCR assay. The table was pulled from immuneACCESS by TCRdb, which kept in-frame rearrangements only. Such tables lose some clones; where checked, under half of the loss comes from unresolved V genes, and the rest has no known cause. In this sample the table shows some 420,000 clones, around 87% of which occur a single time. Roughly 1.1% of the sample belongs to the ten largest clones. What was sequenced was PBMCs or T cells enriched from blood (not recorded which). Receptors originate from a man aged 25-45 years who had recovered from COVID-19.

The chain uses TRBV5-1 and TRBJ2-1; 14 nucleotides line up with TRBD2. This CDR3 contains 18 residues. Germline V gene data show CDR1 as SGHRS and CDR2 as YFSETQ. The trim removed 0 bases at V and 3 bases at J, leaving 5 bases unmatched. The CDR3 sequence is CASSLGLAGGPVYNEQFF. The CDR3 DNA reads as TGCGCCAGCAGCTTGGGACTAGCGGGAGGGCCGGTCTACAATGAGCAGTTCTTC.

The chain has TRBV18 and TRBJ2-5; maybe TRBD1 (6 bases). The germline CDR1 and CDR2 sequences are KGHSH and LQKENI. The CDR3 sequence is 16 residues long. V was trimmed by 6 bases and J by 0 bases, leaving 17 bases between them. CDR3 sequence: CASSHNQGTHQETQYF. In nucleotides, the CDR3 is TGTGCCAGCTCGCACAATCAGGGGACCCACCAAGAGACCCAGTACTTC.

This chain connects TRBV5-4 to TRBJ1-5, with a tentative D call TRBD1 (6 bases). Trimming cost V 0 bases and J 1 base, with 17 bases left between them. This CDR3 has 18 residues. Germline CDR1 and CDR2: SGHNT and YYREEE (reference sequence). Here the CDR3 DNA reads TGTGCCAGCAGCTTGGAGGGAGGGGGGGCCCTAAGCAATCAGCCCCAGCATTTT. Amino acid sequence: CASSLEGGGALSNQPQHF.

The chain employs TRBV3-1 (or the pseudogene TRBV3-2) and TRBJ1-2; D gene unclear. This CDR3 contains 12 residues. CDR1 is LGHDT, CDR2 YNNKEL, per germline (reference sequence). Between the trimmed V and J ends, which lost 1 base and 5 bases, there was a span of 5 bases. The CDR3 region has the DNA TGTGCCAGCAGCCAAGCCAATTATGGCTACACCTTC. This codes for CASSQANYGYTF.

V usage is TRBV30 and J usage is TRBJ1-6, with D possibly matching TRBD1 (5 bases). CDR1 GTSNPN and CDR2 SVGIG come from the germline V gene (reference sequence). Trimming left V 1 base short and J 4 bases short, with 23 bases between. The CDR3 is 19 amino acids. The CDR3 region has the DNA TGTGCCTGGAGTGCGACGACAGATACCTCGTATAATTATAATTCACCCCTCCACTTT. Protein: CAWSATTDTSYNYNSPLHF.

This sequence joins TRBV4-1 and TRBJ2-6; the D gene is possibly TRBD2 (6 bases). The CDR3 loop spans 17 amino acids. The V gene's germline CDR1 is MGHRA and CDR2 YSYEKL. V lost 0 bases and J 1 base, leaving 10 bases between the germline ends. In DNA, the CDR3 is TGCGCCAGCAGCCAAGATTACGCGGGGTCTGGGGCCAACGTCCTGACTTTC. Protein sequence: CASSQDYAGSGANVLTF.

V usage is TRBV27 and J usage is TRBJ2-3, with 7 nucleotides matching TRBD1. The germline V gene has CDR1 MNHEY and CDR2 SMNVEV (reference sequence). The CDR3 consists of 17 residues. J was trimmed by 3 bases and V by 2 bases; bases with no gene match: 11. The CDR3 sequence: CASSLKTGPLRTDTQYF. DNA of the CDR3: TGTGCCAGCAGTTTAAAGACAGGGCCCCTGAGAACAGATACGCAGTATTTT.

The rearrangement links TRBV5-4 to TRBJ1-2, with TRBD1 identical over 8 bases. CDR3 size: 15 residues. In germline, CDR1 is SGHNT, CDR2 YYREEE (reference sequence). V dropped 4 bases and J dropped 1; count of bases not matched to a gene: 6. The DNA of the CDR3 is TGTGCCAGCAGCCACCGGGACAGGCTTAACTATGGCTACACCTTC. It encodes CASSHRDRLNYGYTF.

The rearrangement links TRBV5-1 to TRBJ1-5; possible D gene TRBD1, 6 bases. Germline lookup yields CDR1 SGHRS and CDR2 YFSETQ. Trimming removed 0 bases from V and 3 bases from J, with 10 bases in between. The CDR3 covers 15 residues. The CDR3 nucleotides read TGCGCCAGCAGCTTGGGACAGGCTGCCAATCAGCCCCAGCATTTT. It codes for CASSLGQAANQPQHF.